Included here is one T cell receptor beta chain sequence, with context. This entry comes from a study of control samples from healthy donors and cancer patients. Produced via immunoSEQ multiplex PCR; TCRdb's table is partial and in-frame only. The sample contains about 180,000 clones, approximately 90% of which appear only once. Material: blood. The sequence came from a man aged 25 to 40 in good health.

The DNA of the CDR3 is TGCAGCGTCACCCGGGACTCCTCCTACGAGCAGTACTTC. It specifies CSVTRDSSYEQYF. This rearrangement joins TRBV29-1 to TRBJ2-7, with D perhaps TRBD2 (6 bases). Trimming left V 6 bases short and J 0 bases short, with 12 bases between. The CDR3 spans 13 residues. Germline CDR1 and CDR2: SQVTM and ANQGSEA.